The rows below give T cell receptor beta chains drawn from one sample of a study of blood T cell repertoires in COVID-19. TCRdb's table, derived via immunoSEQ multiplex PCR, lists solely in-frame clones and lacks some. This table holds over 13,000 clones, 90% found once. The specimen was peripheral blood. These receptors originate from a human donor in a cohort sampled during active COVID-19. Each CDR3 is given with its conserved first and last residue. A D gene is named only where the DNA matches it firmly. The size entry is marked missing in some rows and otherwise reads once, few, many or a size class.

>TRBD2|TRBJ2-1|TRBV11-2|-
CASSLGAGERDEQFF
TGTGCCAGCAGCTTAGGGGCGGGAGAGCGTGATGAGCAGTTCTTC
>-|TRBJ1-5|TRBV6-2/TRBV6-3|few
CASSPHLSAGQPQHF
TGTGCCAGCAGCCCTCACCTCTCGGCGGGTCAGCCCCAGCATTTT
>-|TRBJ2-5|TRBV27|-
CASSQPGETQYF
TGTGCCAGCAGTCAGCCGGGGGAGACCCAGTACTTC
>TRBD1|TRBJ2-7|TRBV10-3|-
CAMTGQQGNEQYF
TGTGCCATGACGGGCCAACAGGGGAACGAGCAGTACTTC
>-|TRBJ2-6|TRBV11-3|few
CASSFTSSSGANVLTF
TGTGCCAGCAGCTTTACTAGCAGCTCTGGGGCCAACGTCCTGACTTTC
>-|TRBJ2-1|TRBV11-3|once
CASSLGAGYNEQFF
TGTGCCAGCAGCTTAGGGGCGGGATACAATGAGCAGTTCTTC
>TRBD1|TRBJ1-6|TRBV2|-
CASSERAVVQGASPLHF
TGTGCCAGCAGTGAACGAGCGGTCGTCCAGGGGGCATCACCCCTCCACTTT
>TRBD1|TRBJ1-2|TRBV28|few
CASTGGQNFYGYTF
TGTGCCAGCACCGGGGGACAGAACTTCTATGGCTACACCTTC
>-|TRBJ1-5|TRBV6-6|-
CASSYSGGAQPQHF
TGTGCCAGCAGTTACTCAGGGGGGGCCCAGCCCCAGCATTTT
>TRBD2|TRBJ2-1|TRBV13|-
CASSPPSPPGGYNEQFF
TGTGCCAGCAGCCCGCCCTCTCCTCCGGGGGGGTACAATGAGCAGTTCTTC
>-|TRBJ1-3|TRBV7-2|-
CASSSQVSGNTIYF
TGTGCCAGCAGCTCACAGGTCTCTGGAAACACCATATATTTT
>-|TRBJ2-3|TRBV29-1|-
CSLRPPGDTQYF
TGCAGCCTACGCCCCCCCGGAGATACGCAGTATTTT
>-|TRBJ2-5|TRBV27|-
CASSLLSRGTQETQYF
TGTGCCAGCAGTTTATTGTCCAGGGGAACGCAAGAGACCCAGTACTTC
>TRBD1|TRBJ2-7|TRBV2|-
CASSERGTGLYEQYF
TGTGCCAGCAGTGAAAGGGGGACAGGGCTCTACGAGCAGTACTTC
>TRBD1|TRBJ2-5|TRBV3-1/TRBV3-2|-
CASNTFGDRGRETQYF
TGTGCCAGCAACACCTTTGGCGACAGGGGAAGAGAGACCCAGTACTTC
>TRBD2|TRBJ2-1|TRBV28|-
CASSPDTSGANEQFF
TGTGCCAGCAGCCCTGACACTAGCGGGGCCAATGAGCAGTTCTTC
>TRBD1|TRBJ1-1|TRBV3-1/TRBV3-2|-
CASRAGGDSTEAFF
TGTGCCAGCAGGGCAGGGGGCGATTCTACTGAAGCTTTCTTT
>-|TRBJ2-5|TRBV7-9|-
CASSWRTAEIVETQYF
TGTGCCAGCAGCTGGAGGACAGCGGAAATTGTCGAGACCCAGTACTTC
>-|TRBJ2-7|TRBV21-1|-
CASAGGIHAGVRPYEQYF
TGTGCCAGCGCGGGGGGGATCCATGCGGGAGTAAGGCCGTACGAGCAGTACTTC
>-|TRBJ1-2|TRBV28|-
CASRIQVANYGYTF
TGTGCCAGCAGGATACAGGTAGCTAACTATGGCTACACCTTC
>-|TRBJ2-1|TRBV27|-
CASRKLAVYNEQFF
TGTGCCAGCAGGAAACTAGCAGTCTACAATGAGCAGTTCTTC
>TRBD1|TRBJ2-3|TRBV5-1|few
CASSGPDRGWKGDTQYF
TGCGCCAGCAGCGGGCCTGACAGGGGTTGGAAGGGAGATACGCAGTATTTT
>TRBD1|TRBJ1-3|TRBV14|-
CASSQEGGPGNTIYF
TGTGCCAGCAGCCAAGAAGGGGGCCCTGGAAACACCATATATTTT
>TRBD2|TRBJ2-3|TRBV7-2|-
CASSQAGLAVSTDTQYF
TGTGCCAGCAGCCAGGCCGGGCTAGCGGTTAGCACAGATACGCAGTATTTT
>TRBD2|TRBJ2-1|TRBV6-5|-
CASSSSTSGVYNEQFF
TGTGCCAGCAGTTCCTCAACTAGCGGGGTTTACAATGAGCAGTTCTTC
>-|TRBJ1-5|TRBV28|-
CASAWGRTQHF
TGTGCCAGCGCTTGGGGGAGGACCCAGCATTTT
>-|TRBJ2-2|TRBV10-1|-
CASSPTWTGELFF
TGCGCCAGCAGTCCAACATGGACCGGGGAGCTGTTTTTT
>-|TRBJ1-4|TRBV4-1|-
CASSTQEGNEKLFF
TGCGCCAGCAGCACGCAGGAGGGTAATGAAAAACTGTTTTTT
>-|TRBJ1-5|TRBV6-2/TRBV6-3|-
CASSYVDRIRPQHF
TGTGCCAGCAGTTACGTGGACAGAATCCGACCCCAGCATTTT
>-|TRBJ2-2|TRBV5-5|-
CASSPDAWGPNTGELFF
TGTGCCAGCAGCCCGGACGCATGGGGCCCGAACACCGGGGAGCTGTTTTTT
>-|TRBJ1-3|TRBV21-1|-
CASSPLLGAGNTIYF
TGTGCCAGCAGCCCCCTGCTGGGGGCAGGAAACACCATATATTTT
>TRBD1|TRBJ1-2|TRBV5-4|-
CASSPRTGWDGYTF
TGTGCCAGCAGCCCCCGGACAGGATGGGATGGCTACACCTTC
>TRBD1|TRBJ2-7|TRBV7-9|-
CASSHRDRDYEQYF
TGTGCCAGCAGCCACCGGGACAGGGACTACGAGCAGTACTTC
>-|TRBJ1-1|TRBV12-3/TRBV12-4|-
CASTRGLNTEAFF
TGTGCCAGCACACGAGGCCTGAACACTGAAGCTTTCTTT
>TRBD1|TRBJ1-1|TRBV19|-
CASHRGGGTEAFF
TGTGCCAGTCACAGGGGTGGAGGGACTGAAGCTTTCTTT
>TRBD2|TRBJ2-3|TRBV7-8|-
CASSRRRTSGNSTDTQYF
TGTGCCAGCAGTCGACGACGGACTAGCGGGAACAGCACAGATACGCAGTATTTT
>-|TRBJ2-7|TRBV30|-
CAWSKVAGNYEQYF
TGTGCCTGGAGTAAGGTGGCAGGAAACTACGAGCAGTACTTC
>-|TRBJ2-7|TRBV19|-
CASSIVDRTYEQYF
TGTGCCAGTAGTATAGTGGACAGAACCTACGAGCAGTACTTC
>-|TRBJ1-6|TRBV6-2/TRBV6-3|-
CASSYAQGNSPLHF
TGTGCCAGCAGTTACGCCCAGGGCAATTCACCCCTCCACTTT
>TRBD1|TRBJ2-5|TRBV11-2|-
CASSLDREALNQETQYF
TGTGCCAGCAGCTTGGACAGGGAGGCGCTGAACCAAGAGACCCAGTACTTC
>-|TRBJ1-4|TRBV7-2|few
CASSKDTNEKLFF
TGTGCCAGCAGCAAGGACACAAATGAAAAACTGTTTTTT
>-|TRBJ2-2|TRBV19|-
CASSMWGANPGELFF
TGTGCCAGTAGTATGTGGGGAGCAAATCCCGGGGAGCTGTTTTTT
>-|TRBJ1-2|TRBV12-3/TRBV12-4|-
CASSQTGNYGYTF
TGTGCCAGCAGCCAAACAGGCAACTATGGCTACACCTTC
>TRBD1|TRBJ2-1|TRBV29-1|-
CSVSTGALDNEQFF
TGCAGCGTCTCGACAGGGGCACTCGACAATGAGCAGTTCTTC
>TRBD1|TRBJ2-1|TRBV11-3|-
CASKGPGTGLNEQFF
TGTGCCAGCAAAGGCCCCGGGACAGGGCTCAATGAGCAGTTCTTC
>-|TRBJ2-1|TRBV4-1|-
CASSQRGPVGNEQFF
TGCGCCAGCAGCCAGCGGGGGCCAGTCGGGAATGAGCAGTTCTTC
>TRBD1|TRBJ2-1|TRBV11-3|-
CASSFNRGSYNEQFF
TGTGCCAGCAGTTTTAACAGGGGATCCTACAATGAGCAGTTCTTC
>-|TRBJ2-7|TRBV7-8|-
CAISDGGARNEQYF
TGTGCCATTTCGGATGGCGGGGCGAGGAACGAGCAGTACTTC
>TRBD2|TRBJ2-7|TRBV7-2|-
CASSPSSGRAGEQYF
TGTGCCAGCAGCCCTTCTAGCGGGAGGGCGGGGGAGCAGTACTTC
>-|TRBJ2-5|TRBV7-9|-
CASITPLAGWETQYF
TGTGCCAGCATCACCCCCCTTGCAGGGTGGGAGACCCAGTACTTC
>-|TRBJ2-2|TRBV6-2/TRBV6-3|-
CASSPGDGELFF
TGTGCCAGCAGCCCAGGGGACGGGGAGCTGTTTTTT
>-|TRBJ2-7|TRBV11-3|-
CASSPGYDEQYF
TGTGCCAGCAGCCCAGGGTACGACGAGCAGTACTTC
>-|TRBJ2-3|TRBV27|-
CASSARGRTDTQYF
TGTGCCAGCAGTGCCAGGGGCCGGACAGATACGCAGTATTTT
>TRBD2|TRBJ2-5|TRBV14|-
CASSQGKPGLAGMPQYF
TGTGCCAGCAGCCAAGGGAAGCCGGGACTAGCGGGGATGCCCCAGTACTTC
>TRBD1|TRBJ1-5|TRBV19|-
CASRPGQTSNQPQHF
TGTGCCAGTAGACCGGGACAGACTAGCAATCAGCCCCAGCATTTT
>-|TRBJ1-3|TRBV3-1/TRBV3-2|-
CASSPYGRTRVPGNTIYF
TGTGCCAGCAGCCCCTACGGGCGGACGAGGGTCCCTGGAAACACCATATATTTT